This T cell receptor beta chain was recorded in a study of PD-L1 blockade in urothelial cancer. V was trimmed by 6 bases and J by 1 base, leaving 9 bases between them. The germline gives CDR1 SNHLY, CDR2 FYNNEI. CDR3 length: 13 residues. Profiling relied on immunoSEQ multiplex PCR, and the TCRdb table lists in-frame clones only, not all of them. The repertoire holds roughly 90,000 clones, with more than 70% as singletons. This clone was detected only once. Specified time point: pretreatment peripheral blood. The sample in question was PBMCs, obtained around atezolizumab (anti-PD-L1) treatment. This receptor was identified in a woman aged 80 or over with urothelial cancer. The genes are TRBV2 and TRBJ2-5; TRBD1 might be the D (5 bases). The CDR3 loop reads CASSLQVQETQYF. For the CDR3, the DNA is TGTGCCAGCAGCCTACAGGTCCAAGAGACCCAGTACTTC. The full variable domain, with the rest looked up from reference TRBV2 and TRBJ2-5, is EPEVTQTPSHQVTQMGQEVILRCVPISNHLYFYWYRQILGQKVEFLVSFYNNEISEKSEIFDDQFSVERPDGSNFTLKIRSTKLEDSAMYFCASSLQVQETQYFGPGTRLLVL.